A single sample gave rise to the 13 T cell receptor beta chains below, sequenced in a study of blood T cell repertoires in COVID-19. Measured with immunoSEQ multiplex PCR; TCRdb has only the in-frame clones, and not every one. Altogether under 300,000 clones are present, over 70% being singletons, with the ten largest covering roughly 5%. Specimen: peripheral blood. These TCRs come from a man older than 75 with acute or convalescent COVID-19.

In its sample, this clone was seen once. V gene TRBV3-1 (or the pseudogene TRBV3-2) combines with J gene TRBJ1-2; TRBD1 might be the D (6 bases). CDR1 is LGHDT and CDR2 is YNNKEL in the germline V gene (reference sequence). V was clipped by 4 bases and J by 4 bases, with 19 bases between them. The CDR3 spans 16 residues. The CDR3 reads CASSPGHAVAGYGYTF. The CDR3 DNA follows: TGTGCCAGCAGCCCGGGACACGCCGTGGCGGGCTATGGCTACACCTTC.

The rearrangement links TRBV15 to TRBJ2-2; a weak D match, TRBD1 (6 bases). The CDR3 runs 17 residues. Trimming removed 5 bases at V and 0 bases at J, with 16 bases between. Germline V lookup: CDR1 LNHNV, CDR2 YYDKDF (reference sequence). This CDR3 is CATSRVWGPANTGELFF. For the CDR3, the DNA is TGTGCCACCAGCCGAGTTTGGGGGCCCGCGAACACCGGGGAGCTGTTTTTT.

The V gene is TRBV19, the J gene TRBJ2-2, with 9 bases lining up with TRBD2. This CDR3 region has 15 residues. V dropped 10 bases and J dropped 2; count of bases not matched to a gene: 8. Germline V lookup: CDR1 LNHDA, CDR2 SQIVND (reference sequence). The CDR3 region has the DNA TGTGCCACCTCTTCCGGGACTAGCAACACCGGGGAGCTGTTTTTT. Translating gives CATSSGTSNTGELFF.

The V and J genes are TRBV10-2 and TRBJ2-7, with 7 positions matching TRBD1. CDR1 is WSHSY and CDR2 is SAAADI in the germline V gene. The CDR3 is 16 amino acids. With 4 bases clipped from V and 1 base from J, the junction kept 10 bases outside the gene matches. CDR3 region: CASSGRDRVLSYEQYF. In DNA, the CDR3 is TGCGCCAGCAGTGGGCGAGACAGGGTACTTTCCTACGAGCAGTACTTC.

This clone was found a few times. CDR3 DNA: TGTGCCAGTAGTACCTCAGGGGGAGTTCAGCCCCAGCATTTT. Translated, it gives CASSTSGGVQPQHF. The V and J genes are TRBV19 and TRBJ1-5, with 7 bases identical to TRBD1. The CDR3 sequence is 14 residues long. The V gene's germline CDR1 is LNHDA and CDR2 SQIVND (reference sequence). Trimming took 4 bases from V and 6 from J; bases not matched to a gene: 6.

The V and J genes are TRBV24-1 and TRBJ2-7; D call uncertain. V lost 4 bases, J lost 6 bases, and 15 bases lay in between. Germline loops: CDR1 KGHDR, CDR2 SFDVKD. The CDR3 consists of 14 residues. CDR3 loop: CATSDRGSLAEQYF. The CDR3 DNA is TGTGCCACCAGTGACCGAGGAAGTTTGGCCGAGCAGTACTTC.

CDR3 sequence reads: CASSLLRKQETQYF. In nucleotides, the CDR3 is TGTGCCAGCAGCCTATTGCGGAAACAAGAGACCCAGTACTTC. The chain uses TRBV2 and TRBJ2-5; the D is unclear. V was pared by 6 bases and J by 2 bases, with 13 bases between. Germline V gene sequence: CDR1 SNHLY, CDR2 FYNNEI. The CDR3 extends over 14 amino acids. The entire variable domain, with the rest obtained from reference TRBV2 and TRBJ2-5, is as follows: EPEVTQTPSHQVTQMGQEVILRCVPISNHLYFYWYRQILGQKVEFLVSFYNNEISEKSEIFDDQFSVERPDGSNFTLKIRSTKLEDSAMYFCASSLLRKQETQYFGPGTRLLVL.

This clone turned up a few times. CDR3 loop: CASSNPLPGQGTGELFF. The CDR3, as DNA: TGTGCCAGCAGCAACCCATTACCGGGACAGGGTACCGGGGAGCTGTTTTTT. The genes are TRBV5-4 and TRBJ2-2; the match to TRBD1 covers 9 bases. This CDR3 is 17 amino acids long. J lost 5 bases, V lost 4 bases, and 12 bases had no gene match. CDR1 and CDR2 from the germline V gene are SGHNT and YYREEE (reference sequence).

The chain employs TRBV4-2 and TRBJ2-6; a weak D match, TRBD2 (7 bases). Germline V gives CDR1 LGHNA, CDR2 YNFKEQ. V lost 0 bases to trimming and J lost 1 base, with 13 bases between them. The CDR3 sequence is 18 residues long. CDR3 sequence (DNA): TGTGCCAGCAGCCAAGATAGGGGGGGCCCTTCTGGGGCCAACGTCCTGACTTTC. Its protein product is CASSQDRGGPSGANVLTF.

The CDR3 region is CAWSPQTGGGYEQYF. In DNA, the CDR3 is TGTGCCTGGAGTCCTCAGACAGGGGGGGGCTACGAGCAGTACTTC. This chain uses TRBV30 with TRBJ2-7, with TRBD1 matching 9 bases. CDR1 GTSNPN and CDR2 SVGIG come from the germline V gene (reference sequence). V lost 2 bases and J lost 3; bases outside the gene matches: 8. This CDR3 is 15 amino acids long.

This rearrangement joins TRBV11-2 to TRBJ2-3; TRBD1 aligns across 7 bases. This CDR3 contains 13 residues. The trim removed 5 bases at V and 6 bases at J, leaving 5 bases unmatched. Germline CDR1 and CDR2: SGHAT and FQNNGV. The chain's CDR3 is CASSTRGGDTQYF. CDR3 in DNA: TGTGCCAGCAGCACCAGAGGGGGCGATACGCAGTATTTT.

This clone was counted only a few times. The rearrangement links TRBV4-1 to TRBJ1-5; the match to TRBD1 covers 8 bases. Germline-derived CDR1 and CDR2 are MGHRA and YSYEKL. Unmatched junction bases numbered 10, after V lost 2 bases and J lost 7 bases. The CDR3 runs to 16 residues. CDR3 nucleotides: TGCGCCAGCAGCCAATTAACAGGGGGGGCTTCCCAGCCCCAGCATTTT. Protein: CASSQLTGGASQPQHF.

The CDR3 region has the DNA TGTGCCAGTAGCCAAGCCGCGGGGGGCGCGGGGACTGAAGCTTTCTTT. This translates into CASSQAAGGAGTEAFF. This chain connects TRBV19 to TRBJ1-1, with a possible D match to TRBD1 (6 bases). From germline, CDR1 is LNHDA and CDR2 SQIVND (reference sequence). V dropped 6 bases and J dropped 5 bases, with 22 bases sitting between them. The CDR3 is made up of 16 amino acids.